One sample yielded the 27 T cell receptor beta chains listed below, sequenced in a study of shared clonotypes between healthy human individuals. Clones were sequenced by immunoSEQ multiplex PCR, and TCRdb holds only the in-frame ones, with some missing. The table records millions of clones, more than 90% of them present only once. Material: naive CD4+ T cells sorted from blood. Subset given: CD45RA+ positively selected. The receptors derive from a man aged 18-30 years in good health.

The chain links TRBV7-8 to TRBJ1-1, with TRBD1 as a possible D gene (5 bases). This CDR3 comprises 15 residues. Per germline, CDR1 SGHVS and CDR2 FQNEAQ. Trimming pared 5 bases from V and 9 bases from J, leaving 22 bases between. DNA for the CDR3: TGTGCCAGCAGCAAACCGACAGTAGGAATGTTACAAGCTTTCTTT. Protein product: CASSKPTVGMLQAFF.

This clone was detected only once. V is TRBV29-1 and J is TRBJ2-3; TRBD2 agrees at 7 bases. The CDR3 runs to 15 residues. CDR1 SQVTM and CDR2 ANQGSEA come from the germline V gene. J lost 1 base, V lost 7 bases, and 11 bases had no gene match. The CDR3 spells CSAGRRLAGTDTQYF. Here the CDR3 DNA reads TGCAGCGCTGGAAGGAGACTAGCAGGCACAGATACGCAGTATTTT.

The CDR3 coding sequence is TGTGCCAGTAGTAGCCGGGACAGGGGGCTTGCAGATACGCAGTATTTT. It is translated as CASSSRDRGLADTQYF. The V and J genes are TRBV19 and TRBJ2-3; 12 nucleotides agree with TRBD1. The CDR3 is 16 amino acids. The germline V gene has CDR1 LNHDA and CDR2 SQIVND (reference sequence). Unmatched junction bases numbered 6, after V lost 4 bases and J lost 4 bases.

CDR3 DNA: TGTGCCAGCACCAATAACAATGAGCAGTTCTTC. It codes for CASTNNNEQFF. The chain couples TRBV5-5 to TRBJ2-1; no firm D call. Germline CDR1 reads SGHKS; CDR2 reads YYEKEE (reference sequence). The ends were cut back, 6 bases at V and 5 bases at J, with 6 bases in the middle. The CDR3 spans 11 residues.

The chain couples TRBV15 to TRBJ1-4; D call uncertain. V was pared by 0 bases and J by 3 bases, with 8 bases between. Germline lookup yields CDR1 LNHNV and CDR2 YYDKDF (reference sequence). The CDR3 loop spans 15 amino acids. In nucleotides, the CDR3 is TGTGCCACCAGCAGAGAACCTAGGCCTAATGAAAAACTGTTTTTT. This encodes CATSREPRPNEKLFF.

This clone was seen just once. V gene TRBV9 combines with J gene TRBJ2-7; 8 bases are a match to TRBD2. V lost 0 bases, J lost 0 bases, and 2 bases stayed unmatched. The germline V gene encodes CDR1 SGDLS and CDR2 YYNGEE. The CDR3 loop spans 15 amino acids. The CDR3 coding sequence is TGTGCCAGCAGCGTAGGTAGCGGGGCCTCCTACGAGCAGTACTTC. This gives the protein CASSVGSGASYEQYF.

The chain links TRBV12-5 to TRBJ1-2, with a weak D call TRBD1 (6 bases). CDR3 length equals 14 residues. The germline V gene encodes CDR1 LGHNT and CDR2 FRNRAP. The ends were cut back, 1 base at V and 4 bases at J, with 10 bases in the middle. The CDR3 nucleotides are TGTGCTAGTGGTTTGGCTACAGGGCCCTATGGCTACACCTTC. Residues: CASGLATGPYGYTF.

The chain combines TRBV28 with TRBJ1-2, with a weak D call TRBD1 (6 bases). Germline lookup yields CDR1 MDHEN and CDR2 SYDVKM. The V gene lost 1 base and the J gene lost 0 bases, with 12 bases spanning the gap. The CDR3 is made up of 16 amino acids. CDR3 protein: CASSLLPGAANYGYTF. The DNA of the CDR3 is TGTGCCAGCAGTTTATTGCCGGGGGCAGCTAACTATGGCTACACCTTC.

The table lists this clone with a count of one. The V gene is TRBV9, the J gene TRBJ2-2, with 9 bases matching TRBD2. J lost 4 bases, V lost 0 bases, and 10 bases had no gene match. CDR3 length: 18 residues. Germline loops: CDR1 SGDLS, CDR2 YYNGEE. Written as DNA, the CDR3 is TGTGCCAGCAGCGTAGCTGGGGGACTAGCTATGGGCACCGGGGAGCTGTTTTTT. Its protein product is CASSVAGGLAMGTGELFF.

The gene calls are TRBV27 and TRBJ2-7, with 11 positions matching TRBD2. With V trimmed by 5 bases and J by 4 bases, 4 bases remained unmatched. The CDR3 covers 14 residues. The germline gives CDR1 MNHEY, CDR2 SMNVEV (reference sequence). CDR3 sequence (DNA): TGTGCCAGCAGTCGGGCTAGCGGGAGGTACGAGCAGTACTTC. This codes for CASSRASGRYEQYF.

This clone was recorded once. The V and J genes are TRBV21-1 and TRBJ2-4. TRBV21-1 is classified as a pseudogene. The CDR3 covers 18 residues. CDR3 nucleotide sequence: TGTGCCAGCGGACGACCTCGAATTGGGCCAAGCTCCAAAAACATTCAGTACTTC. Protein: CASGRPRIGPSSKNIQYF.

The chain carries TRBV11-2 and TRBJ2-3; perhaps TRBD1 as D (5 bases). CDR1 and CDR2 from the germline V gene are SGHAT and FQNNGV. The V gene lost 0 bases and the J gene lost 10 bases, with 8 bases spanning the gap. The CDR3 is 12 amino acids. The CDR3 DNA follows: TGTGCCAGCAGCTTAGAACAGGTCGCGCAGTATTTT. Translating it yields CASSLEQVAQYF.

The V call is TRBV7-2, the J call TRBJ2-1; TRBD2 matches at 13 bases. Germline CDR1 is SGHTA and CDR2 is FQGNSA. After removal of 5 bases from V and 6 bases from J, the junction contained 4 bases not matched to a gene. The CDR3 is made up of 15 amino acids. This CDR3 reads CASSQTSGGFNEQFF. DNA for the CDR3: TGTGCCAGCAGCCAGACTAGCGGGGGGTTCAATGAGCAGTTCTTC. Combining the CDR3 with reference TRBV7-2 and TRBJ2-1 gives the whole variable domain GAGVSQSPSNKVTEKGKDVELRCDPISGHTALYWYRQSLGQGLEFLIYFQGNSAPDKSGLPSDRFSAERTGGSVSTLTIQRTQQEDSAVYLCASSQTSGGFNEQFFGPGTRLTVL.

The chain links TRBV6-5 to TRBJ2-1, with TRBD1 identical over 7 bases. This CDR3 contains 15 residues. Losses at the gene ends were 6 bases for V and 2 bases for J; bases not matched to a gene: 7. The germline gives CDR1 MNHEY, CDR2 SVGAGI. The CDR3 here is CASRLRQGAYNEQFF. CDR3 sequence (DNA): TGTGCCAGCAGACTTCGACAGGGCGCCTACAATGAGCAGTTCTTC.

Here the CDR3 DNA reads TGTGCCAGCAGCTCAACATCCCGCGAGCAGTACTTC. Residues: CASSSTSREQYF. The chain couples TRBV5-4 to TRBJ2-7; D gene unclear. V gave up 3 bases and J gave up 6 bases, with 10 bases separating them. The CDR3 covers 12 residues. The germline V gene has CDR1 SGHNT and CDR2 YYREEE (reference sequence). Variable domain in full (rest from reference TRBV5-4 and TRBJ2-7): ETGVTQSPTHLIKTRGQQVTLRCSSQSGHNTVSWYQQALGQGPQFIFQYYREEENGRGNFPPRFSGLQFPNYSSELNVNALELDDSALYLCASSSTSREQYFGPGTRLTVT.

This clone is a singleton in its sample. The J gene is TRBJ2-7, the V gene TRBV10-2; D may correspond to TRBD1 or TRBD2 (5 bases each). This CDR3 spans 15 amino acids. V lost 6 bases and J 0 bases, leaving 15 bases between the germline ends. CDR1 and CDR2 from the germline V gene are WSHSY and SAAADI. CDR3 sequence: CASSPGAASSYEQYF. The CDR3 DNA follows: TGCGCCAGCAGCCCCGGGGCAGCCAGCTCCTACGAGCAGTACTTC.

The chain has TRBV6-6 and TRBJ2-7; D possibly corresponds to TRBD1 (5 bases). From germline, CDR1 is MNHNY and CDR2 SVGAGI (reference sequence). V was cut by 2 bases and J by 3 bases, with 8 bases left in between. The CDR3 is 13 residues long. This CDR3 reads CASSYPQGYEQYF. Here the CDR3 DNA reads TGTGCCAGCAGTTACCCCCAGGGCTACGAGCAGTACTTC.

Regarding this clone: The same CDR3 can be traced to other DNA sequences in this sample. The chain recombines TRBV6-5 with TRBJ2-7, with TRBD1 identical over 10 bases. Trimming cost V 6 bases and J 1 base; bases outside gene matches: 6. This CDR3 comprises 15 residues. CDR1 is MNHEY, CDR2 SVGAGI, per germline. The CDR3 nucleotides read TGTGCCAGCAGCCTCCGGGACAGGGGTTCCTACGAGCAGTACTTC. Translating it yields CASSLRDRGSYEQYF.

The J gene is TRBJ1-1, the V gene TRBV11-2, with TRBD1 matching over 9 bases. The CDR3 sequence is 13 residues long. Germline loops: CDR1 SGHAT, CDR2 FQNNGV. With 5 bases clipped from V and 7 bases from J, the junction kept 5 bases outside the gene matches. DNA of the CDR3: TGTGCCAGCAGCCCGACAGGGGGGTTTGAAGCTTTCTTT. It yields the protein CASSPTGGFEAFF.

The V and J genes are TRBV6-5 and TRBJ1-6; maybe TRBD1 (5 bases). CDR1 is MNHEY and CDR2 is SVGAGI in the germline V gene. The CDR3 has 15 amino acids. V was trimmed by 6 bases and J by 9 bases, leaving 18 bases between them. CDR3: CASRTGTHEGSPLHF. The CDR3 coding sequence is TGTGCCAGCAGAACCGGGACTCATGAGGGTTCACCCCTCCACTTT.

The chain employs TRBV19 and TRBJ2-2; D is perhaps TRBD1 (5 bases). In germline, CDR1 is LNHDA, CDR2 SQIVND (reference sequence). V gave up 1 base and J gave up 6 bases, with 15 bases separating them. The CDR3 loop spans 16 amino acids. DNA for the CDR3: TGTGCCAGTAGTATAGGGGGCCTCGCTCGTGCCGGGGAGCTGTTTTTT. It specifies CASSIGGLARAGELFF.

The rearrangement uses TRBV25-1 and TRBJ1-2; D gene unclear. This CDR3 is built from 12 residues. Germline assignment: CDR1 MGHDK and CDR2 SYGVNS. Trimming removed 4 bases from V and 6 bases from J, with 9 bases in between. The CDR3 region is CASSVLPDGYTF. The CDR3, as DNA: TGTGCCAGCAGTGTCTTGCCTGATGGCTACACCTTC.

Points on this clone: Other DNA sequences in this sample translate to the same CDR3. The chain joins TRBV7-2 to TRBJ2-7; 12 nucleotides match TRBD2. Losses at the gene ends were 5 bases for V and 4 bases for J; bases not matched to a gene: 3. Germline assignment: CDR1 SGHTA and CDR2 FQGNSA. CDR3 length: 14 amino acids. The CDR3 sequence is CASSRGLAGYEQYF. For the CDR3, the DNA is TGTGCCAGCAGCCGCGGACTAGCGGGATACGAGCAGTACTTC. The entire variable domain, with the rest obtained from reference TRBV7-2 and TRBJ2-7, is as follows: GAGVSQSPSNKVTEKGKDVELRCDPISGHTALYWYRQSLGQGLEFLIYFQGNSAPDKSGLPSDRFSAERTGGSVSTLTIQRTQQEDSAVYLCASSRGLAGYEQYFGPGTRLTVT.

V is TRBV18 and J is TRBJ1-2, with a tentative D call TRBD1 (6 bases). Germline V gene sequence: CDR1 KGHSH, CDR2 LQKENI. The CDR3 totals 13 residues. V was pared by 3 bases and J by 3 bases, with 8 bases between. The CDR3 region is CASSPGQYYGYTF. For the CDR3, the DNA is TGTGCCAGCTCACCCGGACAGTACTATGGCTACACCTTC.

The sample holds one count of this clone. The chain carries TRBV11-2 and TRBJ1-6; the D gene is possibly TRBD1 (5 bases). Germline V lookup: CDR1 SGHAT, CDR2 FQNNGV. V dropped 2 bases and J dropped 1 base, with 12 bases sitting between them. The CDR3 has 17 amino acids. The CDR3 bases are TGTGCCAGCAGCTTAAATCTGGGGCAGTCCTATAATTCACCCCTCCACTTT. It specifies CASSLNLGQSYNSPLHF.

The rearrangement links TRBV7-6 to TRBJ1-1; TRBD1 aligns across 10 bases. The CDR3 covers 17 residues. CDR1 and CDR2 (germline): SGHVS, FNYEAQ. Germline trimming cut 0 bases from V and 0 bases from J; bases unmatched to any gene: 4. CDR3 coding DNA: TGTGCCAGCAGCTTAGCAGGACAGGGGGTTATGAACACTGAAGCTTTCTTT. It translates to CASSLAGQGVMNTEAFF.

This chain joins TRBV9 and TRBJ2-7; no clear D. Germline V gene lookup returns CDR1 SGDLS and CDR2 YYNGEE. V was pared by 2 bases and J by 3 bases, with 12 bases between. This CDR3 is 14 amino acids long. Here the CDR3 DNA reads TGTGCCAGCAGCGTTGGTGGGGAAGACTACGAGCAGTACTTC. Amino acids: CASSVGGEDYEQYF.